The 2 T cell receptor beta chains below come from one sample, sequenced in a study of cytomegalovirus exposure and HLA in healthy donors. Vbeta (60) and Jbeta (13) primers were used in the PCR. Here immunoSEQ multiplex PCR was the method, and the copy in TCRdb shows in-frame clones only, minus some. The sample holds about 160,000 clones, around 84% seen once. The sequenced material came from PBMCs. These receptor sequences come from a woman aged 40 to 49 in good health and CMV-seronegative.

The V call is TRBV7-9, the J call TRBJ1-4; D unclear. Germline CDR1 reads SEHNR; CDR2 reads FQNEAQ (reference sequence). The CDR3 consists of 15 residues. V gave up 1 base and J gave up 4 bases, with 10 bases separating them. CDR3 sequence (DNA): TGTGCCAGCAGCTTAGAGAGCGGCGTTAATGAAAAACTGTTTTTT. This translates into CASSLESGVNEKLFF.

This clone has just a few counts. The chain is built from TRBV2 and TRBJ2-3; no reliable D call. The germline gives CDR1 SNHLY, CDR2 FYNNEI. Trimming left V 9 bases short and J 5 bases short, with 9 bases between. This CDR3 has 11 residues. This CDR3 reads CASSSVDTQYF. The CDR3 nucleotides read TGTGCCAGTTCGAGTGTAGATACGCAGTATTTT.